This TCR beta chain was profiled in a study of blood T cells in healthy people across ages. Germline CDR1 and CDR2: MNHEY and SVGEGT. Trimming removed 0 bases at V and 3 bases at J, with 17 bases between. This CDR3 spans 17 amino acids. With a J-beta primer mix and a sample-barcoded 5' primer, a second PCR ran roughly 6 to 11 cycles. Each CDR3 protein is one row after TCRdb ran MiXCR on the 5' RACE reads. Here the sample spans roughly 550,000 distinct CDR3 sequences, around 24% being singletons. This clonotype was recorded many times. These data also featured in a second study, about T cells of mothers and their children. That publication notes: Each donor was one of three healthy Caucasian mothers or one of their six children.

Sequencing input: blood. This sequence was found in a boy aged 10-17 years in good health. This sequence joins TRBV6-2 or TRBV6-3 and TRBJ2-5, with D maybe TRBD2 (5 bases). CDR3 DNA sequence: TGTGCCAGCAGTTACTCGATCGGTTTGAAGGAGGAAGAGACCCAGTACTTC. Amino acids: CASSYSIGLKEEETQYF.